This TCR beta chain was identified during a study of beta chain features in type 1 diabetes. Overall study context: Analysis included around 100 million sorted cells drawn from all samples. Study conclusions and caveats: Shorter TCRB CDR3s, moderately but significantly so, marked every one of the four CD4+ subsets in Type 1 diabetes patients. Patients' naive, central memory and regulatory TCRB repertoires appeared more alike than those of healthy donors. Researchers could not determine here whether HLA type influences TCRB rearrangement.

The authors reverse transcribed all of the isolated RNA, so sequencing captured expressed TCRB transcripts. The data were produced by immunoSEQ multiplex PCR, yet TCRdb's version contains in-frame clones alone and is incomplete. The table shows some 370,000 clones, with 9.6% occurring only once. This clone was observed a handful of times. Its antigen is undetermined. Populations isolated by sorting all had purity greater than 95%. Germline loops: CDR1 SGHTA, CDR2 FQGNSA. The CDR3 covers 13 residues. The germline V and J ends were trimmed by 5 bases and 8 bases, with 12 bases remaining between them. The chain has TRBV7-2 and TRBJ2-2; a weak D match, TRBD2 (6 bases). The sequence came from a man in his thirties or forties with type 1 diabetes. The sequenced material came from central memory CD4+ T cells from blood. The CDR3 bases are TGTGCCAGCAGCGCGGGACGGGCAGGGGAGCTGTTTTTT. Its translation is CASSAGRAGELFF.